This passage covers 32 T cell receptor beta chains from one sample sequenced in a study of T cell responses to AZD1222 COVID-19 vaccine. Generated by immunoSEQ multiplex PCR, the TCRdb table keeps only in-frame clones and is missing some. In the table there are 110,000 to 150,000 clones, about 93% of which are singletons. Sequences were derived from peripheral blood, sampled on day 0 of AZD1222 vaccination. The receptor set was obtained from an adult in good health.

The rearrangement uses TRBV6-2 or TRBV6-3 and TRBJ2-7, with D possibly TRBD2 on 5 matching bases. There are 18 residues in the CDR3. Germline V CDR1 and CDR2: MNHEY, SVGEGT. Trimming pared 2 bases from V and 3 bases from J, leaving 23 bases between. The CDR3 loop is CASSYLPSEALTNYEQYF. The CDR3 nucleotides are TGTGCCAGCAGTTACCTACCATCGGAGGCTTTAACAAACTACGAGCAGTACTTC.

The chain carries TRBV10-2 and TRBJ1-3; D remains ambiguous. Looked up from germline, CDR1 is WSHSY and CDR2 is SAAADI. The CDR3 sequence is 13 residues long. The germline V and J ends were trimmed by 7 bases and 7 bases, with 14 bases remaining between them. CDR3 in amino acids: CASTDPFGNTIYF. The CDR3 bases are TGCGCCAGCACTGACCCGTTCGGGAACACCATATATTTT.

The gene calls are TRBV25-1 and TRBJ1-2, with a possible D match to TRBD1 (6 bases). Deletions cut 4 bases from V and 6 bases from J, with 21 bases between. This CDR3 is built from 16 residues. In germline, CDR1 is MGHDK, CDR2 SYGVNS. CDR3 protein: CASSARFLGQGNGYTF. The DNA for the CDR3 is TGTGCCAGCAGTGCCCGGTTCCTTGGGCAGGGGAATGGCTACACCTTC.

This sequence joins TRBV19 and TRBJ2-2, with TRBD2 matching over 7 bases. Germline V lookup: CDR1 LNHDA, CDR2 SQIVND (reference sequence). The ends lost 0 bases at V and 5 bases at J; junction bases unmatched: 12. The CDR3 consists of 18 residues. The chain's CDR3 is CASSIDIGGRVETGELFF. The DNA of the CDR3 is TGTGCCAGTAGTATAGATATCGGCGGGAGAGTCGAGACCGGGGAGCTGTTTTTT.

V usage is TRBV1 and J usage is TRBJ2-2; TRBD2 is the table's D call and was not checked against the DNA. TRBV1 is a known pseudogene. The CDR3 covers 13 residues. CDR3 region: CTRLAGNTGELFF. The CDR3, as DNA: TGCACGAGGCTAGCGGGTAACACCGGGGAGCTGTTTTTT.

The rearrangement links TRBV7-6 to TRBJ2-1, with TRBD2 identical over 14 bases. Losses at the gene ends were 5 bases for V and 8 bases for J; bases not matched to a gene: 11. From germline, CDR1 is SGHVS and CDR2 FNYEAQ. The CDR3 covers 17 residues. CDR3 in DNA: TGTGCCAGCAGCCGCACACCCGGGACTAGCGGGAGCTATGAGCAGTTCTTC. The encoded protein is CASSRTPGTSGSYEQFF.

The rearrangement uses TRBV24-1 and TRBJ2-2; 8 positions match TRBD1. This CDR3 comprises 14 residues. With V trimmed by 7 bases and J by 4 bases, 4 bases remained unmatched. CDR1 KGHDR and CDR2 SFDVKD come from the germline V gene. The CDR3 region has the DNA TGTGCCACCAGCCGACAGGGGTCCACCGGGGAGCTGTTTTTT. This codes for CATSRQGSTGELFF.

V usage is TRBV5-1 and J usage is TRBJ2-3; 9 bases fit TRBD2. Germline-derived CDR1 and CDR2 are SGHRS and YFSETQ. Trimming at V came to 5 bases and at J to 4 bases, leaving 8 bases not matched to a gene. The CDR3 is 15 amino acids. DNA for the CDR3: TGCGCCAGCAGTCGCGCGGGAGGGTCCTCAGATACGCAGTATTTT. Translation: CASSRAGGSSDTQYF.

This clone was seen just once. The CDR3 region has the DNA TGTGCCCTCGGACAGGGCAACACTGAAGCTTTCTTT. It translates to CALGQGNTEAFF. This sequence joins TRBV28 and TRBJ1-1, with TRBD1 matching over 8 bases. This CDR3 comprises 12 residues. Unmatched junction bases numbered 4, after V lost 11 bases and J lost 2 bases. Germline V gives CDR1 MDHEN, CDR2 SYDVKM.

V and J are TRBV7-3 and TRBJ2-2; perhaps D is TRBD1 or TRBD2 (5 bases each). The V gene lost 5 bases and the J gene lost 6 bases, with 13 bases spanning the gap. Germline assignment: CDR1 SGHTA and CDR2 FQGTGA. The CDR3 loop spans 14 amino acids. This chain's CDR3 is CASSPGTAAGELFF. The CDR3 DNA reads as TGTGCCAGCAGCCCCGGGACCGCCGCCGGGGAGCTGTTTTTT.

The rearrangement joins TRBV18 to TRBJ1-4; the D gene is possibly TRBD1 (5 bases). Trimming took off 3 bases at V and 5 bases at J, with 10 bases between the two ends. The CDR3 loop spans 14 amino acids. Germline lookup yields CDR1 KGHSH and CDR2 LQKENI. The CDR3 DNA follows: TGTGCCAGCTCACCCGGGGCGCAGAATGAAAAACTGTTTTTT. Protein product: CASSPGAQNEKLFF.

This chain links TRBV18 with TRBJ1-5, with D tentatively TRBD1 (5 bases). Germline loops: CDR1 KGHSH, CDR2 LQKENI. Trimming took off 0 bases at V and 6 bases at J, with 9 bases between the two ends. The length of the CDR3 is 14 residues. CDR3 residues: CASSPPGTSQPQHF. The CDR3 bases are TGTGCCAGCTCACCACCAGGGACGTCTCAGCCCCAGCATTTT.

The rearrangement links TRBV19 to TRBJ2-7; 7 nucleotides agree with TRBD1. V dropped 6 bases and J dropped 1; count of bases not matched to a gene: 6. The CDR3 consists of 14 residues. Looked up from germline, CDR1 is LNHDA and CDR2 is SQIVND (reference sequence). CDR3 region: CASSRGQVSYEQYF. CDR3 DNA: TGTGCCAGTAGCAGAGGACAGGTATCCTACGAGCAGTACTTC.

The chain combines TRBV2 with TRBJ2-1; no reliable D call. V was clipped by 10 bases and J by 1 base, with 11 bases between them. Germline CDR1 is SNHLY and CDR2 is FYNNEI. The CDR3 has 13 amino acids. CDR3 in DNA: TGTGCCAATCAGGCAGATTCCTACAATGAGCAGTTCTTC. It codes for CANQADSYNEQFF.

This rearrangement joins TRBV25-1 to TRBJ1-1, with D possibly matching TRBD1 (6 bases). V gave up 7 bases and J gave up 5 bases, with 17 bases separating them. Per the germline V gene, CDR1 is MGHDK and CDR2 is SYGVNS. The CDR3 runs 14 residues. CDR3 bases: TGTGCCAGCAATAAACAGGGTTCGAGGACTGAAGCTTTCTTT. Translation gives CASNKQGSRTEAFF.

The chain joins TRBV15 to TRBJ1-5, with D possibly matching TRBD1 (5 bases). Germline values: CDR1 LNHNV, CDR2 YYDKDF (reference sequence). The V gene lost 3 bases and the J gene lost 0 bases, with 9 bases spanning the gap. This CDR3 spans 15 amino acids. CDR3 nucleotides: TGTGCCACCAGCAGTCAGGGAGGTAGCAATCAGCCCCAGCATTTT. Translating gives CATSSQGGSNQPQHF.

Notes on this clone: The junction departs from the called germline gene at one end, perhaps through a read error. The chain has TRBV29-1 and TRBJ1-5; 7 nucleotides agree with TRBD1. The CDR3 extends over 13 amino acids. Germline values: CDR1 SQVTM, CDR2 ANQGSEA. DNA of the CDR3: TGCAGCACAAAGACAGGGCAAAATCAACCCCAGCATTTT. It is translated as CSTKTGQNQPQHF. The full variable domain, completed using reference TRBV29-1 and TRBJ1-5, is SAVISQKPSRDICQRGTSLTIQCQVDSQVTMMFWYRQQPGQSLTLIATANQGSEATYESGFVIDKFPISRPNLTFSTLTVSNMSPEDSSIYLCSTKTGQNQPQHFGDGTRLSIL.

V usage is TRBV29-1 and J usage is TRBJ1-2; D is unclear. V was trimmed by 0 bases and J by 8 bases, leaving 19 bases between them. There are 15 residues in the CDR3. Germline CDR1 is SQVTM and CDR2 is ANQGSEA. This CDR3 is CSVEDLGERKYGYTF. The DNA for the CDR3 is TGCAGCGTTGAAGATCTGGGAGAGAGGAAATACGGCTACACCTTC.

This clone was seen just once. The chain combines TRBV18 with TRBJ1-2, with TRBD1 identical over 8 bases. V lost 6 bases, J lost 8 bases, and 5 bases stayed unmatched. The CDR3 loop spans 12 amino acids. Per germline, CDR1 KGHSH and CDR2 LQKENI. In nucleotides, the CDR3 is TGTGCCAGCTCGCGGACAGGGTTAGGCTACACCTTC. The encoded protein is CASSRTGLGYTF.

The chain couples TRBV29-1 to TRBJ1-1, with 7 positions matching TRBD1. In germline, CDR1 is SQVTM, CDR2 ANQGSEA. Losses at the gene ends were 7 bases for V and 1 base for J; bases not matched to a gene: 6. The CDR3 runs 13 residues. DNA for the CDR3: TGCAGCGCGGGGGACAGAAAGAACACTGAAGCTTTCTTT. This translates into CSAGDRKNTEAFF. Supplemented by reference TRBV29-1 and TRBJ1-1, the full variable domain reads SAVISQKPSRDICQRGTSLTIQCQVDSQVTMMFWYRQQPGQSLTLIATANQGSEATYESGFVIDKFPISRPNLTFSTLTVSNMSPEDSSIYLCSAGDRKNTEAFFGQGTRLTVV.

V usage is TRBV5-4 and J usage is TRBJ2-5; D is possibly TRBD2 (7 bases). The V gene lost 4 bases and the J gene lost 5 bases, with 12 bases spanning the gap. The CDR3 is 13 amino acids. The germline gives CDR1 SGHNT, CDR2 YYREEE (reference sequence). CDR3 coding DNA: TGTGCCAGCAGCGGGGGGGCCATGGAGACCCAGTACTTC. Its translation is CASSGGAMETQYF.

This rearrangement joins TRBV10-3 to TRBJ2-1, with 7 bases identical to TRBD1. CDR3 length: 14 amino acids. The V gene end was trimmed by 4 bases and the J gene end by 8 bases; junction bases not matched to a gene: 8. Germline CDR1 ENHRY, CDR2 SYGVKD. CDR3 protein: CAISARQGSDEQFF. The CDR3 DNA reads TGTGCCATCAGTGCTCGACAGGGCAGCGATGAGCAGTTCTTC.

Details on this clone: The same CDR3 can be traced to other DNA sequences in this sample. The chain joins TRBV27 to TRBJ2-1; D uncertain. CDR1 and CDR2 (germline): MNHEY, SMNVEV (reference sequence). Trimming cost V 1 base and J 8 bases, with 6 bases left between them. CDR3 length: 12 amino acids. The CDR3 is CASSLLGDEQFF. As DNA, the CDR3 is TGTGCCAGCAGTTTATTGGGTGATGAGCAGTTCTTC.

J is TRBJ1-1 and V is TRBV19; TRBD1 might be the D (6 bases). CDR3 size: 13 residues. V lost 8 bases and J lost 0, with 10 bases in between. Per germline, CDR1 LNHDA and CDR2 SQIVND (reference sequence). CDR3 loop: CASGTFMNTEAFF. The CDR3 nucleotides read TGTGCCAGTGGGACATTTATGAACACTGAAGCTTTCTTT.

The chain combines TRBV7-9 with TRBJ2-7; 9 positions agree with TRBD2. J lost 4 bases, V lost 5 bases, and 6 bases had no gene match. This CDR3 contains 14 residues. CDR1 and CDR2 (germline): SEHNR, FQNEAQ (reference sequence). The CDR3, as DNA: TGTGCCAGCAGCCTCGTAGCGGGAGCTTACGAGCAGTACTTC. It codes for CASSLVAGAYEQYF.

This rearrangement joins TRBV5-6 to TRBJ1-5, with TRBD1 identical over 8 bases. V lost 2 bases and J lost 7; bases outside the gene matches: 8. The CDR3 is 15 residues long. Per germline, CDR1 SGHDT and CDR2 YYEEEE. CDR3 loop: CASSLRTGLRQPQHF. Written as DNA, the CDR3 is TGTGCCAGCAGCTTACGGACAGGGCTAAGGCAGCCCCAGCATTTT.

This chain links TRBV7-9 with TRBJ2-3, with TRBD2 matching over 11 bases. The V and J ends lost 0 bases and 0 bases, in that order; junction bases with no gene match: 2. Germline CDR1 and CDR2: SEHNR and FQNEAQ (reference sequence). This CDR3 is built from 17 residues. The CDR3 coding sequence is TGTGCCAGCAGCTTAGCGGGACTAGCGGCGAGCACAGATACGCAGTATTTT. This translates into CASSLAGLAASTDTQYF.

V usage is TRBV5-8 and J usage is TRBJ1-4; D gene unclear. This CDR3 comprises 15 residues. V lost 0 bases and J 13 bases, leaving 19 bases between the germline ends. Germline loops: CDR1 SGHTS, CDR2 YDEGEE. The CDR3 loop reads CASSLGGVTGEGLFF. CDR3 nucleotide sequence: TGTGCCAGCAGCTTGGGTGGGGTAACCGGGGAAGGACTGTTTTTT.

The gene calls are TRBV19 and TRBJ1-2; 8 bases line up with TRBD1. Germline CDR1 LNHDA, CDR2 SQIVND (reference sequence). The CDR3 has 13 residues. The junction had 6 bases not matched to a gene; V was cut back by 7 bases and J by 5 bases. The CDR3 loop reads CASIKDRAYGYTF. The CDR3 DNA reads TGTGCCAGTATCAAGGACAGGGCTTATGGCTACACCTTC.

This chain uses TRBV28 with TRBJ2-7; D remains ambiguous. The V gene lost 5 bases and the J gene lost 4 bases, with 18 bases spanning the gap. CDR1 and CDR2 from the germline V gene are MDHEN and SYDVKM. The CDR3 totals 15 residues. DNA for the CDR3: TGTGCCAGCAGTCCCCTCGCTCGAGGACCTTACGAGCAGTACTTC. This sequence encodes CASSPLARGPYEQYF.

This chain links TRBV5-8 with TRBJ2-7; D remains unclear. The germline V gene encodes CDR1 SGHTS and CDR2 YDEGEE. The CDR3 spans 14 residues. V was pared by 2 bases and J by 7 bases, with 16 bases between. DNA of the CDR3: TGTGCCAGCAGCTTCGGCTTGGGTCCGATTGAGCAGTACTTC. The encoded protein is CASSFGLGPIEQYF.

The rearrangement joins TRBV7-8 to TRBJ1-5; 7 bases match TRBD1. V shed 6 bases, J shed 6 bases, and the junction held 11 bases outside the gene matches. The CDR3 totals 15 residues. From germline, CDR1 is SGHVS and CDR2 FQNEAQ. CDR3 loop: CASRSQGVGFQPQHF. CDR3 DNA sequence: TGTGCCAGCAGATCTCAGGGGGTTGGCTTTCAGCCCCAGCATTTT. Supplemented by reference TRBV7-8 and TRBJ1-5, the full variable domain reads GAGVSQSPRYKVAKRGQDVALRCDPISGHVSLFWYQQALGQGPEFLTYFQNEAQLDKSGLPSDRFFAERPEGSVSTLKIQRTQQEDSAVYLCASRSQGVGFQPQHFGDGTRLSIL.